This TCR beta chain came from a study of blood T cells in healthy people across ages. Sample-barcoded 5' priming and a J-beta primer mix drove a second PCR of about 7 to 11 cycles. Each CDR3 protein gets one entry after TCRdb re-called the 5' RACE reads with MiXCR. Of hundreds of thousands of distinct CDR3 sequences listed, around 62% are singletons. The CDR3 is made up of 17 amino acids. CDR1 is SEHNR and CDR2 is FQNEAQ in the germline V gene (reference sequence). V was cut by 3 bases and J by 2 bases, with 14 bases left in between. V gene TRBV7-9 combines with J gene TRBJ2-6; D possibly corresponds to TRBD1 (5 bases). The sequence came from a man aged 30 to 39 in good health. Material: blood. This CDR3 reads CASSFPQGPAGANVLTF. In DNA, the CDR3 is TGTGCCAGCAGCTTCCCTCAGGGTCCCGCTGGGGCCAACGTCCTGACTTTC.